This note documents a single T cell receptor beta chain sequence. Its cognate antigen is unknown. Germline V gene lookup returns CDR1 MNHNS and CDR2 SASEGT. V lost 5 bases and J lost 5, with 9 bases in between. The length of the CDR3 is 13 residues. The data originate from a study of lymphopenia after photon versus proton radiotherapy. Study-wide results and limits: Oligoclonal CD8+ Temra expansion after nadir drove photon patients' diversity drop. Under photons, naive T cells and diversity fell while effector/memory populations rose. Better survival with proton therapy was suggested as possible, not demonstrated.

Assay used: immunoSEQ multiplex PCR; TCRdb lists only in-frame clones, some missing. Here the sample spans 24,000 or so clones, roughly 80% being singletons. The receptor was isolated from a man aged 35 to 55 with gastric cancer. The chain carries TRBV6-1 and TRBJ1-4; D gene unclear. The source was peripheral blood, collected from a patient treated with photon-based radiotherapy. CDR3 sequence reads: CASSFEVNEKLFF. CDR3 bases: TGTGCCAGCAGTTTTGAAGTGAATGAAAAACTGTTTTTT.